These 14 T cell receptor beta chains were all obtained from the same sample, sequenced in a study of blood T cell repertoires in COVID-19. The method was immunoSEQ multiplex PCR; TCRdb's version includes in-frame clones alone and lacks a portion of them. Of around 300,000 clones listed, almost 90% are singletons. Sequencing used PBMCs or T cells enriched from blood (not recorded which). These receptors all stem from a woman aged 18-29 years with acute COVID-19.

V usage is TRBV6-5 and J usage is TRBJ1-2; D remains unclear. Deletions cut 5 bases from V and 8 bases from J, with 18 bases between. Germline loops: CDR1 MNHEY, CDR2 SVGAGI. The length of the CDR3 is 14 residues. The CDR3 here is CASSPGPSRGGYTF. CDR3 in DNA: TGTGCCAGCAGTCCAGGCCCATCCCGCGGGGGCTACACCTTC.

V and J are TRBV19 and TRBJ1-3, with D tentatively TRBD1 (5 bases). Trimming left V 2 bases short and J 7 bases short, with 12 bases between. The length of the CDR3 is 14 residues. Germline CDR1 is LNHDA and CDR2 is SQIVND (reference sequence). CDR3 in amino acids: CASSILWGENTIYF. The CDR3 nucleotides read TGTGCCAGTAGTATACTCTGGGGCGAGAACACCATATATTTT.

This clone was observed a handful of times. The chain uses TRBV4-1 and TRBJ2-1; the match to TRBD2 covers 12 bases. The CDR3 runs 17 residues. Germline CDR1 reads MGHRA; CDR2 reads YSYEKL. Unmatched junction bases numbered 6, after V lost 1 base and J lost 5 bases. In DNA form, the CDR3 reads TGCGCCAGCAGCCAAGGTCCCCGACTAGCGGGAGACAATGAGCAGTTCTTC. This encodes CASSQGPRLAGDNEQFF.

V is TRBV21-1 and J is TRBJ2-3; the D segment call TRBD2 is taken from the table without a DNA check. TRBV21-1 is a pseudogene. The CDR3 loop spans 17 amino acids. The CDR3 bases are TGTGCCAGCAGCAAACGGGCTAGCGGGAGGGCCTGGGATACGCAGTATTTT. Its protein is CASSKRASGRAWDTQYF.

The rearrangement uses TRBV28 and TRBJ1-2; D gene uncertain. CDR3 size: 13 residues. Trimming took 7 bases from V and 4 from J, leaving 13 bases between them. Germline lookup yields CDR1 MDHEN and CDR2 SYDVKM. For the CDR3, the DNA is TGTGCCAGCACCCAGGTTTATGGCTATGGCTACACCTTC. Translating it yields CASTQVYGYGYTF.

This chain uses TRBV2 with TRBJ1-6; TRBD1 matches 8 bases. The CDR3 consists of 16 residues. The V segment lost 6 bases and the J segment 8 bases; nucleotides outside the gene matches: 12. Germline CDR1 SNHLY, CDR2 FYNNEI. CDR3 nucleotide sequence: TGTGCCAGCAGCGGCCAGGGGGCTTTAGTTCATTCACCCCTCCACTTT. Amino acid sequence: CASSGQGALVHSPLHF. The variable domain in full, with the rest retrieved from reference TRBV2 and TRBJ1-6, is EPEVTQTPSHQVTQMGQEVILRCVPISNHLYFYWYRQILGQKVEFLVSFYNNEISEKSEIFDDQFSVERPDGSNFTLKIRSTKLEDSAMYFCASSGQGALVHSPLHFGNGTRLTVT.

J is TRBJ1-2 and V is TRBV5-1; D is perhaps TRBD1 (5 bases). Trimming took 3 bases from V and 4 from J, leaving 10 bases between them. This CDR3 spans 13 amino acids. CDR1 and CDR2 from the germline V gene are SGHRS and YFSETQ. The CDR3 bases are TGCGCCAGCAGCTGGGGGGGAGGCTATGGCTACACCTTC. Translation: CASSWGGGYGYTF.

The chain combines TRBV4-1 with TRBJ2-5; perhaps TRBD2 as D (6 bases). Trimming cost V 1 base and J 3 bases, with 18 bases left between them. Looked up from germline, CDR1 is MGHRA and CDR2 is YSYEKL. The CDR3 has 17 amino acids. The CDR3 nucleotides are TGCGCCAGCAGCCAAGTAGGGGCCGGGGAGGCGGAAGAGACCCAGTACTTC. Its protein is CASSQVGAGEAEETQYF.

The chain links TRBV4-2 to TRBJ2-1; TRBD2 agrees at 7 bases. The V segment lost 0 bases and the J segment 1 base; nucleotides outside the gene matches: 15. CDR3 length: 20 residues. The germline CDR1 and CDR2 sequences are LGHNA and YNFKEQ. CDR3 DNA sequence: TGTGCCAGCAGCCAAGATGACGCTAGCGGATCCGCTTATTCCTACAATGAGCAGTTCTTC. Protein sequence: CASSQDDASGSAYSYNEQFF.

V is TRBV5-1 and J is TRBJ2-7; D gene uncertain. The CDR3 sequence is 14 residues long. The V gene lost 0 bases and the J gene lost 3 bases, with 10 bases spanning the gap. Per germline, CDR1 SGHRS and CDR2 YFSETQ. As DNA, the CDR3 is TGCGCCAGCAGCTTGGATGGGCTTGGCTACGAGCAGTACTTC. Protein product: CASSLDGLGYEQYF.

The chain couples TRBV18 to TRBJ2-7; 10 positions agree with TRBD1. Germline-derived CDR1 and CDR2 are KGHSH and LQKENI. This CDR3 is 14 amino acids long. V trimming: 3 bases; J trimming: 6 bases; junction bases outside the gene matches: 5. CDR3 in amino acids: CASSPIRDRGEQYF. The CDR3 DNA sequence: TGTGCCAGCTCACCCATCCGGGACAGGGGCGAGCAGTACTTC.

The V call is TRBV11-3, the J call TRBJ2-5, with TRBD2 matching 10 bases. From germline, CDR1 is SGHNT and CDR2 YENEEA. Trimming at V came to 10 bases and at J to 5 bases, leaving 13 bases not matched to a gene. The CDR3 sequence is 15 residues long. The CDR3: CATGPAGGGRETQYF. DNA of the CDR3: TGTGCCACCGGGCCAGCGGGAGGGGGAAGGGAGACCCAGTACTTC.

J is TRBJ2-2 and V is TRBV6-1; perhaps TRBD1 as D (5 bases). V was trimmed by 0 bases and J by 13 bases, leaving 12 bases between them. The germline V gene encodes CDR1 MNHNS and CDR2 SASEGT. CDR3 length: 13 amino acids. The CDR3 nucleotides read TGTGCCAGCAGTGAAGCCCCCCAGGGTGGGCTGTTTTTT. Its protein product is CASSEAPQGGLFF.

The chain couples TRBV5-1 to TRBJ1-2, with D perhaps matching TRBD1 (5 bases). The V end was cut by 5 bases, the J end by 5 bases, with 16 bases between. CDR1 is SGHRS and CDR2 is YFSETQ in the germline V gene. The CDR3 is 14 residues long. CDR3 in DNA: TGCGCCAGCAGACCGGAGACCGGGGGATATGGCTACACCTTC. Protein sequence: CASRPETGGYGYTF.